One and the same sample provided the 10 T cell receptor beta chains below, sequenced in a study of beta chain features in type 1 diabetes. Reverse transcribing all isolated RNA meant expressed TCRB transcripts were sequenced. Clones were sequenced by immunoSEQ multiplex PCR, and TCRdb holds only the in-frame ones, with some missing. This table has under 450,000 clones, roughly 14% appearing once. The specimen sequenced was naive CD4+ T cells from blood. Every receptor here comes from a man between 25 and 39 years old in good health.

The rearrangement joins TRBV25-1 to TRBJ2-1, with TRBD1 matching 10 bases. The germline V gene has CDR1 MGHDK and CDR2 SYGVNS. The J segment lost 9 bases and the V segment lost 5 bases, leaving 7 bases of the junction unmatched. This CDR3 comprises 14 residues. This CDR3 is CASSRDRGSSEQFF. The CDR3 bases are TGTGCCAGCAGTCGGGACAGGGGATCTAGTGAGCAGTTCTTC.

This clone has more than one count but fewer than ten. CDR3: CASARVNGGRNEQFF. The CDR3 DNA sequence: TGTGCCAGCGCCAGGGTGAACGGGGGGCGCAATGAGCAGTTCTTC. The chain has TRBV7-2 and TRBJ2-1, with D tentatively TRBD2 (7 bases). The CDR3 length is 15 residues. The V end was cut by 8 bases, the J end by 6 bases, with 20 bases between. Germline lookup yields CDR1 SGHTA and CDR2 FQGNSA.

This clone occurred a few times. V and J are TRBV14 and TRBJ2-4, with TRBD2 identical over 7 bases. The CDR3 is made up of 17 amino acids. The V segment lost 0 bases and the J segment 3 bases; nucleotides outside the gene matches: 8. Per the germline V gene, CDR1 is SGHDN and CDR2 is FVKESK. The CDR3 region has the DNA TGTGCCAGCAGCCAAGAATCTGGACTAGGTAGCAAAAACATTCAGTACTTC. It encodes CASSQESGLGSKNIQYF.

This chain links TRBV10-3 with TRBJ2-3, with D perhaps TRBD2 (5 bases). The V end was cut by 2 bases, the J end by 1 base, with 7 bases between. This CDR3 spans 14 amino acids. CDR1 and CDR2 (germline): ENHRY, SYGVKD. The CDR3 DNA follows: TGTGCCATCAGTGAGGAGGGAGGCACAGATACGCAGTATTTT. Translating gives CAISEEGGTDTQYF.

In its sample, this clone was seen a few times. The DNA of the CDR3 is TGTGCCAGCAGTAGATCCTCTGGGGCCAACGTCCTGACTTTC. Translated, it gives CASSRSSGANVLTF. The chain links TRBV2 to TRBJ2-6; D unclear. This CDR3 has 14 residues. Germline V gives CDR1 SNHLY, CDR2 FYNNEI. The V gene lost 5 bases and the J gene lost 0 bases, with 5 bases spanning the gap.

This chain uses TRBV4-1 with TRBJ2-3, with 12 bases lining up with TRBD2. With 3 bases clipped from V and 0 bases from J, the junction kept 16 bases outside the gene matches. The CDR3 contains 21 residues. CDR1 and CDR2 (germline): MGHRA, YSYEKL. CDR3 nucleotides: TGCGCCAGCAGCCATTCGATTTGGTCCGGGACTAGCGGGCGTAGCACAGATACGCAGTATTTT. This codes for CASSHSIWSGTSGRSTDTQYF.

The genes are TRBV14 and TRBJ2-3, with TRBD2 matching over 10 bases. The CDR3 runs 18 residues. The V gene's germline CDR1 is SGHDN and CDR2 FVKESK. V was pared by 4 bases and J by 6 bases, with 16 bases of the junction left unmatched. The CDR3 region is CASSPNRRASGRSDTQYF. The CDR3 DNA reads as TGTGCCAGCAGCCCGAACAGGAGGGCTAGCGGGAGATCCGATACGCAGTATTTT.

This clone has a handful of counts. The chain carries TRBV6-5 and TRBJ2-3, with 7 nucleotides matching TRBD2. The germline V gene encodes CDR1 MNHEY and CDR2 SVGAGI. This CDR3 has 14 residues. Germline trimming cut 6 bases from V and 5 bases from J; bases unmatched to any gene: 8. CDR3 loop: CASSRGTIQDTQYF. The CDR3 nucleotides are TGTGCCAGCAGCCGCGGGACTATTCAAGATACGCAGTATTTT.

This clone was counted between two and nine times. CDR3 residues: CAWRGGDSNQPQHF. The DNA of the CDR3 is TGTGCCTGGAGGGGAGGGGATAGCAATCAGCCCCAGCATTTT. This chain joins TRBV30 and TRBJ1-5; D might be TRBD1 (5 bases). V was trimmed by 3 bases and J by 0 bases, leaving 9 bases between them. Germline V gives CDR1 GTSNPN, CDR2 SVGIG (reference sequence). The CDR3 length is 14 residues.

The chain links TRBV7-9 to TRBJ2-7, with 7 positions matching TRBD2. CDR1 and CDR2 (germline): SEHNR, FQNEAQ (reference sequence). The CDR3 contains 13 residues. V shed 0 bases and J 13 bases; nucleotides not matched to a gene: 9. The CDR3: CASSLADVGRVYV. CDR3 bases: TGTGCCAGCAGCTTAGCGGACGTGGGGAGGGTATACGTC.